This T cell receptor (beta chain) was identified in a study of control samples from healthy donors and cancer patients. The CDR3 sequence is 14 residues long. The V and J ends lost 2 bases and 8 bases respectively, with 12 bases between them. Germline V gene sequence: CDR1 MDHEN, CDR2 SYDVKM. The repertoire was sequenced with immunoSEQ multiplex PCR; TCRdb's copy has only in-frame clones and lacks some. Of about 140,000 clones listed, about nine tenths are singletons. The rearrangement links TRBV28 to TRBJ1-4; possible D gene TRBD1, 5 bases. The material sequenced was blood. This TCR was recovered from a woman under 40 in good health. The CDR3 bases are TGTGCCAGCAGTTTACGCGGGGCTTACGAAAAACTGTTTTTT. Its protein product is CASSLRGAYEKLFF.